These T cell receptor beta chains were read from a single sample in a study of cytomegalovirus exposure and HLA in healthy donors. Repertoires were generated with immunoSEQ multiplex PCR, while TCRdb's copy carries only in-frame clones and drops some. The repertoire holds approximately 170,000 clones, with approximately 80% as singletons. The source material was PBMCs. Receptors were obtained from a woman aged 45-65 years in good health and CMV-seropositive. CDR3s include the opening cysteine and the closing phenylalanine or tryptophan. The D gene is left open where the match is weak. Expanded clones get a size class; other rows say once, few or many, or leave the size out.

v_call,clone_size,d_call,j_call,cdr3_nt,cdr3_aa
TRBV2,-,TRBD2,TRBJ2-1,TGTGCCAGCAACGGACTAGCGGCGTACAATGAGCAGTTCTTC,CASNGLAAYNEQFF
TRBV7-3,few,-,TRBJ2-1,TGTGCCAGCAGCTTAGCCCCAGGCGGACTGAGGAACAATGAGCAGTTCTTC,CASSLAPGGLRNNEQFF
TRBV13,-,TRBD1,TRBJ1-2,TGTGCCAGCAGCGGGGAGACAGGGATCGGCAATGGCTACACCTTC,CASSGETGIGNGYTF
TRBV7-2,-,-,TRBJ2-3,TGTGCCAGCAGCACTCAAACTAGCACAGATACGCAGTATTTT,CASSTQTSTDTQYF
TRBV28,-,TRBD2,TRBJ2-1,TGTGCCAGCAGTGGGGGACTAGCGGTCAGTGAGCAGTTCTTC,CASSGGLAVSEQFF
TRBV4-3,-,TRBD2,TRBJ2-2,TGCGCCAGCAACCAAGATCCTAGCGGGAGCGCCGGGGAGCTGTTTTTT,CASNQDPSGSAGELFF
TRBV4-3,-,-,TRBJ2-7,TGCGCCAGCAGCCAATCGGGCGGGACGGGATGGTCCTACGAGCAGTACTTC,CASSQSGGTGWSYEQYF
TRBV6-6,-,TRBD1,TRBJ1-5,TGTGCCAGCAGTTCCCCAGGGACAGGGGTCGATCAGCCCCAGCATTTT,CASSSPGTGVDQPQHF
TRBV7-2,-,TRBD2,TRBJ2-1,TGTGCCAGCAGCTTCGGGGTGGGGAGGGGTGAGCAGTTCTTC,CASSFGVGRGEQFF
TRBV13,few,-,TRBJ2-1,TGTGCCAGCAGCAACGCAGGGGCTACCCTACACTACAATGAGCAGTTCTTC,CASSNAGATLHYNEQFF
TRBV29-1,-,-,TRBJ2-2,TGCAGCGTTGGGGGGGTGGCCGGGGAGCTGTTTTTT,CSVGGVAGELFF
TRBV7-6,-,-,TRBJ1-5,TGTGCCAGCAGTCGAACAGGGCCCAATCAGCCCCAGCATTTT,CASSRTGPNQPQHF
TRBV7-3,-,TRBD2,TRBJ2-1,TGTGCCAGCAGCCAGGGGGTCGGCGGGGGGGATTTGGGTGAGCAGTTCTTC,CASSQGVGGGDLGEQFF
TRBV18,-,TRBD1,TRBJ2-7,TGTGCCAGCTCACCGGGACAGGGGTTGGATGAGCAGTACTTC,CASSPGQGLDEQYF
TRBV4-2,once,-,TRBJ1-1,TGTGCCAGCAGCCAAGATTGGGGGGGCTACACTGAAGCTTTCTTT,CASSQDWGGYTEAFF
TRBV6-1,-,TRBD1,TRBJ2-5,TGTGCCAGCAGCCGCGACAGGGTCCAAGAGACCCAGTACTTC,CASSRDRVQETQYF
TRBV20-1,-,-,TRBJ1-2,TGCAGTGCTAGAGCTAGTCAGCAGTACACCTTC,CSARASQQYTF
TRBV9,-,-,TRBJ1-2,TGTGCCAGCAGCGAGGGAACAGGGATGCTAAAAGGCTACACCTTC,CASSEGTGMLKGYTF
TRBV6-5,-,-,TRBJ2-3,TGTGCCAGCACCCAAGGCGGGGATTGGGCAGATACGCAGTATTTT,CASTQGGDWADTQYF
TRBV28,-,-,TRBJ2-2,TGTGCCAGCGCACTCGACAGGAACACCGAGGAGCTGTTTTTT,CASALDRNTEELFF
TRBV19,once,TRBD1,TRBJ1-3,TGTGCCAGTAGTCCTCAAACAGGGGCGGGAAACACCATATATTTT,CASSPQTGAGNTIYF
TRBV6-4,-,-,TRBJ1-2,TGTGCCAGCAGTGACCTACAGGGATCAGGAGGCTACACCTTC,CASSDLQGSGGYTF
TRBV28,-,TRBD1,TRBJ1-5,TGTGCCAGCAGCCGGACAGGGAGTTATAGCAATCAGCCCCAGCATTTT,CASSRTGSYSNQPQHF
TRBV29-1,-,-,TRBJ2-1,TGCAGCGCCCAGGGGGGAGATTCCTACAATGAGCAGTTCTTC,CSAQGGDSYNEQFF
TRBV10-2,-,-,TRBJ2-7,TGCGCCAGCAAGGGTGGGGGCCGGTACGAGCAGTACTTC,CASKGGGRYEQYF
TRBV9,-,-,TRBJ1-3,TGTGCCAGCAGCGCCCTGGGCCAGGGAACTGGAAACACCATATATTTT,CASSALGQGTGNTIYF
TRBV19,-,TRBD2,TRBJ2-1,TGTGCCAGTAGTACCCGGGACTATATTAACAATGAGCAGTTCTTC,CASSTRDYINNEQFF
TRBV5-5,once,TRBD1,TRBJ1-3,TGTGCCAGCAGCAGGGGGACAGGGACTGGAAACACCATATATTTT,CASSRGTGTGNTIYF